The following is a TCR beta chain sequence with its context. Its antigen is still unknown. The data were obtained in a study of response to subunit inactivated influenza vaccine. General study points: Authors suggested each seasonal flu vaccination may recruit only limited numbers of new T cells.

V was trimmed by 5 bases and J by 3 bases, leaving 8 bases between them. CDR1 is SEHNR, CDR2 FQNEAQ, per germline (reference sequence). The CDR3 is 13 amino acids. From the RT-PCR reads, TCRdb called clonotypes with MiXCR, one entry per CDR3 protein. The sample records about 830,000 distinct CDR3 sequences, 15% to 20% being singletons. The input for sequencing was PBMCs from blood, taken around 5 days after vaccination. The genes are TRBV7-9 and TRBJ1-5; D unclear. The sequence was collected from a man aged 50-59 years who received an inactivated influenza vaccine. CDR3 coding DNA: TGTGCCAGCAGCCCTGGGGTCAATCAGCCCCAGCATTTT. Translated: CASSPGVNQPQHF.